This TCR beta chain was sequenced during a study of blood T cells in healthy people across ages. Primers used in a second PCR of about 7 to 12 cycles were a sample-barcoded 5' primer and a J-beta primer mix. A single record per CDR3 protein comes from TCRdb applying MiXCR to the 5' RACE reads. The sample carries approximately 800,000 distinct CDR3 sequences, roughly 60% recorded once. The CDR3 spans 16 residues. Germline loops: CDR1 DFQATT, CDR2 SNEGSKA (reference sequence). Trimming took 6 bases from V and 2 from J; bases not matched to a gene: 12. Material: blood. The chain uses TRBV20-1 and TRBJ2-1, with TRBD2 matching 8 bases. The sequence was collected from a man aged 25-40 years in good health. The CDR3 nucleotides read TGCAGTGCCCACGACGGGGGGCGGGGGGCCTACAATGAGCAGTTCTTC. Protein product: CSAHDGGRGAYNEQFF.